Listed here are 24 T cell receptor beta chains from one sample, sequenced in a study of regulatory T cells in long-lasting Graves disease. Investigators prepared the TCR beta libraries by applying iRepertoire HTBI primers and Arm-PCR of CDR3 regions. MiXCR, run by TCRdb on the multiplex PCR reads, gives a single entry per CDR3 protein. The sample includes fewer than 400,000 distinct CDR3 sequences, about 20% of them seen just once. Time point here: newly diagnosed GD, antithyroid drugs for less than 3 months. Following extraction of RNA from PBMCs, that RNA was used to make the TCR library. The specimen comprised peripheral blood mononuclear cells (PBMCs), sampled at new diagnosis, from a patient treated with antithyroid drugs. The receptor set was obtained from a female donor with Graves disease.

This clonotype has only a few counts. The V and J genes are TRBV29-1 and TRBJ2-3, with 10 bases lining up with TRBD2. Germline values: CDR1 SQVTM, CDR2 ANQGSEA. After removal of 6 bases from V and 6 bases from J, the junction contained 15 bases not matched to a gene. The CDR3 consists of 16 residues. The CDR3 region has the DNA TGCAGCGTCTATAAGGGGGCTAGCGGGAGTCGTGATACGCAGTATTTT. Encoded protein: CSVYKGASGSRDTQYF.

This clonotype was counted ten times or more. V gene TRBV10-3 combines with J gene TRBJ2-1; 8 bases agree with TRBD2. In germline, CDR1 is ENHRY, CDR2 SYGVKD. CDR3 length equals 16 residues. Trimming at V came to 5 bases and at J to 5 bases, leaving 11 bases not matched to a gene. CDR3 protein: CAISSREGHKDNEQFF. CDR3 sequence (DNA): TGTGCCATCAGTTCTCGGGAGGGCCACAAGGACAATGAGCAGTTCTTC.

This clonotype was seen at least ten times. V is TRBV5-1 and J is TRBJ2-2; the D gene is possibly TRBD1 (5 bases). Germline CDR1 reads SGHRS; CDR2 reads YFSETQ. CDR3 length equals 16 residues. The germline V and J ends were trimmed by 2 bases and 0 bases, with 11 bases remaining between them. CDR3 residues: CASSFRQSSNTGELFF. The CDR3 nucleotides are TGCGCCAGCAGCTTCAGACAGTCTTCGAACACCGGGGAGCTGTTTTTT.

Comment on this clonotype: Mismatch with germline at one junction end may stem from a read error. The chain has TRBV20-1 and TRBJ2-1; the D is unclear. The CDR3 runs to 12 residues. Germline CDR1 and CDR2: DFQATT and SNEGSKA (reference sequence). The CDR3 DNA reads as TGCAGTATAGCCAGGTCCTCCAATGAGCAGTTCTTC. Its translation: CSIARSSNEQFF.

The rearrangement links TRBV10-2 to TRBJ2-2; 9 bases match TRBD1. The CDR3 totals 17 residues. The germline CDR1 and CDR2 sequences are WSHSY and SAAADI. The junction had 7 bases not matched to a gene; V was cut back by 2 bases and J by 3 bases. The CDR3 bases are TGCGCCAGCAGTGAGCCCCCCGGGACAGGGTACACCGGGGAGCTGTTTTTT. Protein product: CASSEPPGTGYTGELFF.

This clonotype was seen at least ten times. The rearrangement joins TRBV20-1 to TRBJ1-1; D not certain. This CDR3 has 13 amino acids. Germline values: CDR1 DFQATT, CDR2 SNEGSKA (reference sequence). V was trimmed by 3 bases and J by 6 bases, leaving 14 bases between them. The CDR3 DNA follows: TGCAGTGCTAGGGCGGGTATTCTCGCTGAAGCTTTCTTT. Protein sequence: CSARAGILAEAFF.

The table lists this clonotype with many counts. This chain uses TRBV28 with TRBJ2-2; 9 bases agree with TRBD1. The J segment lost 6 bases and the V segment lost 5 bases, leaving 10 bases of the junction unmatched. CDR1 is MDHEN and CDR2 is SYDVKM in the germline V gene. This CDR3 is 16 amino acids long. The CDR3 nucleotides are TGTGCCAGCAGTGCTGCTGGACAGGGGTTCGCCGGGGAGCTGTTTTTT. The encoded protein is CASSAAGQGFAGELFF.

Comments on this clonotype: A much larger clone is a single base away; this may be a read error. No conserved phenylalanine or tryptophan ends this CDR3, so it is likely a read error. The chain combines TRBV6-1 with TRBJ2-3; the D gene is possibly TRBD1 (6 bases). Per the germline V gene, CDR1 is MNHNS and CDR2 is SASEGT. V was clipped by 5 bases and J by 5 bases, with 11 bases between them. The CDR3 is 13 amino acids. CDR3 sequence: CASSKKGGDTQYS. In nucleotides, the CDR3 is TGTGCCAGCAGTAAAAAAGGGGGAGATACGCAGTATTCT.

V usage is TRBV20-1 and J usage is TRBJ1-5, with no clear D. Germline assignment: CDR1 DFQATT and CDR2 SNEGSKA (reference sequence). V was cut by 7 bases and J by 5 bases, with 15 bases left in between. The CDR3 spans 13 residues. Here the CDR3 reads CSVGTGYDQPQHF. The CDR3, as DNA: TGCAGTGTGGGAACGGGGTACGATCAGCCCCAGCATTTT.

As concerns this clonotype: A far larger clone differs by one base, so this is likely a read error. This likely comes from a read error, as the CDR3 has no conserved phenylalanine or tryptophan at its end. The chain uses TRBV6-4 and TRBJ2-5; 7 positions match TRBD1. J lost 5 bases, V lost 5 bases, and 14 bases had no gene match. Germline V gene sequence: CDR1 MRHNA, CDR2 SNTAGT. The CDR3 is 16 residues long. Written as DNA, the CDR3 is TGTGCCAGCAGTTTGCAAGGAGTAGGGGGCAGGGAGACCCAGTACTCC. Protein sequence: CASSLQGVGGRETQYS.

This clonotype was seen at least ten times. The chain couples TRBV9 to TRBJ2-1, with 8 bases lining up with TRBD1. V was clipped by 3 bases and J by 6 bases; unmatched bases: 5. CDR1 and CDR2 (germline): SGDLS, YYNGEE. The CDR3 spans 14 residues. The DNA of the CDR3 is TGTGCCAGCAGCGCCGAGGACAGGGTCAATGAGCAGTTCTTC. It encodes CASSAEDRVNEQFF.

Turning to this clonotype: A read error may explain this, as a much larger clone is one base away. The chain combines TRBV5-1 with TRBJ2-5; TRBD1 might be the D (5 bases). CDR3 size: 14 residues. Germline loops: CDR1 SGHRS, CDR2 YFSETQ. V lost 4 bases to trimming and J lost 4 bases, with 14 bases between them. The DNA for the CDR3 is TGCGCCAGCAGCGATCGCACAGGACGAGAGACCCAGTACTTC. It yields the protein CASSDRTGRETQYF. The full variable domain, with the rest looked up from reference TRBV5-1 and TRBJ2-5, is KAGVTQTPRYLIKTRGQQVTLSCSPISGHRSVSWYQQTPGQGLQFLFEYFSETQRNKGNFPGRFSGRQFSNSRSEMNVSTLELGDSALYLCASSDRTGRETQYFGPGTRLLVL.

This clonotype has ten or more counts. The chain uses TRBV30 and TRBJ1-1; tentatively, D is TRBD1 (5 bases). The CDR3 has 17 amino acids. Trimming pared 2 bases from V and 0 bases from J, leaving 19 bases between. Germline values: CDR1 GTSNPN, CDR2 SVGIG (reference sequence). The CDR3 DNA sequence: TGTGCCTGGAGTCAAAAGAGTCTCGGGGGGGTGAACACTGAAGCTTTCTTT. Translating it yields CAWSQKSLGGVNTEAFF.

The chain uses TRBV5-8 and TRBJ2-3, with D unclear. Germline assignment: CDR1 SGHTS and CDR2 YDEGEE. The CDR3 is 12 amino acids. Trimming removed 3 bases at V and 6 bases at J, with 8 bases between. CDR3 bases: TGTGCCAGCAGCTCGGAGTGGGATACGCAGTATTTT. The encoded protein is CASSSEWDTQYF.

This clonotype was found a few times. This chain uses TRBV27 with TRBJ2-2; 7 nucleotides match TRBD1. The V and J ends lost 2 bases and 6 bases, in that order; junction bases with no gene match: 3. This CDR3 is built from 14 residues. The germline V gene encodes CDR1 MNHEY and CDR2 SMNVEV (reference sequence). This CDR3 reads CASSLRGGSGELFF. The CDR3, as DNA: TGTGCCAGCAGTTTAAGAGGGGGCTCCGGGGAGCTGTTTTTT.

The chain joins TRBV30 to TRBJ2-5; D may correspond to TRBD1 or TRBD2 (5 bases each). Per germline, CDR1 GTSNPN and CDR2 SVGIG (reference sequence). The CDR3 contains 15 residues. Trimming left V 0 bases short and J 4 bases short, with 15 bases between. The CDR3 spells CAWSVPGHGGETQYF. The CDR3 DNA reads TGTGCCTGGAGTGTGCCGGGGCACGGAGGAGAGACCCAGTACTTC. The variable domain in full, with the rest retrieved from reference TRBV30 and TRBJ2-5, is SQTIHQWPATLVQPVGSPLSLECTVEGTSNPNLYWYRQAAGRGLQLLFYSVGIGQISSEVPQNLSASRPQDRQFILSSKKLLLSDSGFYLCAWSVPGHGGETQYFGPGTRLLVL.

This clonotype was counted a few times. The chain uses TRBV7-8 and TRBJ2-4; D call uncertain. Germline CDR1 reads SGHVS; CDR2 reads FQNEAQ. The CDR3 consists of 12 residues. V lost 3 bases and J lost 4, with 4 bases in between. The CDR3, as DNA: TGTGCCAGCAGCTTGAGTAAAAACATTCAGTACTTC. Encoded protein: CASSLSKNIQYF. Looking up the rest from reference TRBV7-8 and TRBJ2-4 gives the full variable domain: GAGVSQSPRYKVAKRGQDVALRCDPISGHVSLFWYQQALGQGPEFLTYFQNEAQLDKSGLPSDRFFAERPEGSVSTLKIQRTQQEDSAVYLCASSLSKNIQYFGAGTRLSVL.

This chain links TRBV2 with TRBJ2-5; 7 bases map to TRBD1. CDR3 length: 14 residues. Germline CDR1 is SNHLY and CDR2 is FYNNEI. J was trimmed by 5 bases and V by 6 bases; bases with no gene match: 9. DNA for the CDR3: TGTGCCAGCAGGCAGACAGGGTCAGGGGAGACCCAGTACTTC. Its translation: CASRQTGSGETQYF.

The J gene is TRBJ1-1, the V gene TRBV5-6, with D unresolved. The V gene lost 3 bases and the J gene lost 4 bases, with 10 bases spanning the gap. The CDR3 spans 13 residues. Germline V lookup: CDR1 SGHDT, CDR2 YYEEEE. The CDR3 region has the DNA TGTGCCAGCAGCTACAATGATGCCACTGAAGCTTTCTTT. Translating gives CASSYNDATEAFF.

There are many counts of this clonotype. CDR3 protein: CASSSLAAEQYF. The CDR3, as DNA: TGCGCCAGCAGCTCCCTAGCAGCGGAGCAGTACTTC. V usage is TRBV5-1 and J usage is TRBJ2-7; D might be TRBD2 (5 bases). V was clipped by 3 bases and J by 7 bases, with 11 bases between them. Germline assignment: CDR1 SGHRS and CDR2 YFSETQ. The CDR3 runs to 12 residues.

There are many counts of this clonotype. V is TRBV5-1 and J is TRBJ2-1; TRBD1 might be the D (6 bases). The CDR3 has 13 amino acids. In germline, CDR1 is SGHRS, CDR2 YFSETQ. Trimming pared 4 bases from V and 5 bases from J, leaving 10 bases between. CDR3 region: CASSVGQNNEQFF. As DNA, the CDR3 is TGCGCCAGCAGCGTAGGACAGAACAATGAGCAGTTCTTC.

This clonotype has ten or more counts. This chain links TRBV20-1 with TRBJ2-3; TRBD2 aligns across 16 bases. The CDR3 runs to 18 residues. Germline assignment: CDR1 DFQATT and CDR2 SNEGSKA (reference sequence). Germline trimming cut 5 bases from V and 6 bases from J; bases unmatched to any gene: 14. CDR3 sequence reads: CSALPGTSGREWWDTQYF. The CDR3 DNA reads TGCAGTGCTTTGCCCGGGACTAGCGGGAGGGAGTGGTGGGATACGCAGTATTTT.

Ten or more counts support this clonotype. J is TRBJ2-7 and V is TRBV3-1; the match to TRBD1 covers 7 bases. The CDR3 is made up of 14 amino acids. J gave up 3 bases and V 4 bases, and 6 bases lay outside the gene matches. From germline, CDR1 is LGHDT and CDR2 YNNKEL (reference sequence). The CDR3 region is CASSPSDRSYEQYF. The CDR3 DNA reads TGTGCCAGCAGCCCTTCGGACAGGAGCTACGAGCAGTACTTC.

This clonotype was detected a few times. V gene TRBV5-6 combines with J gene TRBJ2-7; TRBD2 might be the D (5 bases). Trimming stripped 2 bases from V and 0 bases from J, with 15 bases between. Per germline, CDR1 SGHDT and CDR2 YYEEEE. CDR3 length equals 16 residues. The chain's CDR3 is CASSFNRGWASYEQYF. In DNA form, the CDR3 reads TGTGCCAGCAGCTTTAATCGGGGTTGGGCCTCCTACGAGCAGTACTTC.